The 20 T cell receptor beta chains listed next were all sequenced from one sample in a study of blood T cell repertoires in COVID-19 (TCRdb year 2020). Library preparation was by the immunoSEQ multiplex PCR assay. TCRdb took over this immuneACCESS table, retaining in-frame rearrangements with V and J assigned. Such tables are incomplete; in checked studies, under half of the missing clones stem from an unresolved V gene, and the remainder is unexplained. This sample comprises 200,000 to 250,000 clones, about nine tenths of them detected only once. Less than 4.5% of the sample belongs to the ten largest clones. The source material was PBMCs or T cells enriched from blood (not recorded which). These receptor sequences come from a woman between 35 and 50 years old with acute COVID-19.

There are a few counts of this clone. This CDR3 is CASSSRRTGGYGYTF. The CDR3 DNA reads TGTGCCAGCAGTTCCAGACGGACAGGGGGCTATGGCTACACCTTC. V usage is TRBV27 and J usage is TRBJ1-2, with 10 bases fitting TRBD1. With V trimmed by 4 bases and J by 4 bases, 6 bases remained unmatched. Looked up from germline, CDR1 is MNHEY and CDR2 is SMNVEV (reference sequence). The CDR3 consists of 15 residues.

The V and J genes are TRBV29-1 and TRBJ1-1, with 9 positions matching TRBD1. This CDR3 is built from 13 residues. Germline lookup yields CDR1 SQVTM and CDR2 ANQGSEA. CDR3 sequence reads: CRDRDRVDMMAFF. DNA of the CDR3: TGCCGAGATAGGGACAGGGTCGATATGATGGCTTTCTTT.

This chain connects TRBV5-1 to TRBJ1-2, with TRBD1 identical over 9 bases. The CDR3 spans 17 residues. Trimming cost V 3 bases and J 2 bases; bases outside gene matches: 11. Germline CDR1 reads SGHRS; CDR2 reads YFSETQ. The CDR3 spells CASSSGQGLPKNYGYTF. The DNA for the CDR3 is TGCGCCAGCAGCTCAGGACAGGGGCTACCCAAAAACTATGGCTACACCTTC. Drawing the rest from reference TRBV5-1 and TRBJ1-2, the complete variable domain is KAGVTQTPRYLIKTRGQQVTLSCSPISGHRSVSWYQQTPGQGLQFLFEYFSETQRNKGNFPGRFSGRQFSNSRSEMNVSTLELGDSALYLCASSSGQGLPKNYGYTFGSGTRLTVV.

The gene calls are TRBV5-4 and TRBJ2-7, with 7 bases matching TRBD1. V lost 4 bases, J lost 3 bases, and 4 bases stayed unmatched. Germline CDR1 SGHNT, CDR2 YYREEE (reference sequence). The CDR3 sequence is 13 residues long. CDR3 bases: TGTGCCAGCAGCCGGGACAGTGACTACGAGCAGTACTTC. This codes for CASSRDSDYEQYF.

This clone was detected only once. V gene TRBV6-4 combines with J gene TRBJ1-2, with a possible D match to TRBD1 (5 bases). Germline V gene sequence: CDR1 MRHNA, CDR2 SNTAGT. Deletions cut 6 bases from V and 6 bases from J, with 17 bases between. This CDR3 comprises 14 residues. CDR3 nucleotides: TGTGCCAGCAGCGGGGGGTCCCCGGGGGATGGCTACACCTTC. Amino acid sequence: CASSGGSPGDGYTF.

The CDR3 bases are TGTGCCTGGGCCGGGACAGGTTCTTTCTATGGCTACACCTTC. It encodes CAWAGTGSFYGYTF. The rearrangement links TRBV30 to TRBJ1-2, with TRBD1 matching 8 bases. The CDR3 consists of 14 residues. Germline V gene sequence: CDR1 GTSNPN, CDR2 SVGIG (reference sequence). V lost 5 bases and J lost 4; bases outside the gene matches: 9.

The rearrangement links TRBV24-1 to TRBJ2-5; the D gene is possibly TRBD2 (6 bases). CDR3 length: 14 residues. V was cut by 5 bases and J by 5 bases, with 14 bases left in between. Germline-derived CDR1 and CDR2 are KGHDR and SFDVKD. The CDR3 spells CATSAPGGVETQYF. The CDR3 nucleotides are TGTGCCACCAGTGCCCCCGGAGGGGTGGAGACCCAGTACTTC.

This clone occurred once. The CDR3 DNA follows: TGTGCCAGCAGCGAAGGGGACAGGGGCGGCTACGAGCAGTACTTC. Its protein product is CASSEGDRGGYEQYF. The chain joins TRBV9 to TRBJ2-7; 10 bases line up with TRBD1. Looked up from germline, CDR1 is SGDLS and CDR2 is YYNGEE. The CDR3 length is 15 residues. The J segment lost 3 bases and the V segment lost 3 bases, leaving 6 bases of the junction unmatched.

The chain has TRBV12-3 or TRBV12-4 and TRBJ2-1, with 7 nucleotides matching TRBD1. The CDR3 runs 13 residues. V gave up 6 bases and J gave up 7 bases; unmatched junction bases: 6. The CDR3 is CASRRPGGNEQFF. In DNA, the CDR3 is TGTGCCAGCAGACGACCAGGGGGTAATGAGCAGTTCTTC.

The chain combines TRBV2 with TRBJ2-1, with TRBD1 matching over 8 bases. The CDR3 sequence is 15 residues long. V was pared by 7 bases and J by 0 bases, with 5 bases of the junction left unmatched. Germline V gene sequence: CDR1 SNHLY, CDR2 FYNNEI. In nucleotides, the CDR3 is TGTGCCAGCACCGAGGGACAGGCCTCCTACAATGAGCAGTTCTTC. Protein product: CASTEGQASYNEQFF.

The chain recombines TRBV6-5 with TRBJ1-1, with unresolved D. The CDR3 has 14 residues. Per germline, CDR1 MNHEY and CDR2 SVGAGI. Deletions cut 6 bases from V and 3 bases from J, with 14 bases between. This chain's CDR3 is CASSSAWADTEAFF. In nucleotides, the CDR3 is TGTGCCAGCAGCTCGGCATGGGCCGACACTGAAGCTTTCTTT.

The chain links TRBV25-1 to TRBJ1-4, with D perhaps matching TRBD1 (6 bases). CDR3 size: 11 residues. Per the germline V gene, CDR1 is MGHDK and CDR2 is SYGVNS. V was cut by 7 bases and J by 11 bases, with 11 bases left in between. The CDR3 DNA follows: TGTGCCAGCATCGGACAGAGTAAACTGTTTTTT. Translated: CASIGQSKLFF.

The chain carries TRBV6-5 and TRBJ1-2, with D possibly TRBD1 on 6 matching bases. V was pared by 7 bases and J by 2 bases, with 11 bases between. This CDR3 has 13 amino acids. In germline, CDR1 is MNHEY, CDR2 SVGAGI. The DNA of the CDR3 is TGTGCCAGCACCCTACAGGGCAACTATGGCTACACCTTC. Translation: CASTLQGNYGYTF.

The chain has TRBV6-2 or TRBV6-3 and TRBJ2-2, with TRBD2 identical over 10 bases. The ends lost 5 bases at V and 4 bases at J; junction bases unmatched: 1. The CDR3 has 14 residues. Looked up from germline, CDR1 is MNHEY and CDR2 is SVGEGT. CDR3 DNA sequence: TGTGCCAGCAGTGCTAGCGGGGGCACCGGGGAGCTGTTTTTT. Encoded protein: CASSASGGTGELFF.

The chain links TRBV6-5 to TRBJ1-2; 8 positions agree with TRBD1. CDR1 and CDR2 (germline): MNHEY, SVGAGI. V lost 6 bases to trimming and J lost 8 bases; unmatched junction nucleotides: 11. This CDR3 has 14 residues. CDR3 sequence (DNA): TGTGCCAGCAGGGAGATGGACAGGGACAGAGGCTACACCTTC. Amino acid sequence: CASREMDRDRGYTF.

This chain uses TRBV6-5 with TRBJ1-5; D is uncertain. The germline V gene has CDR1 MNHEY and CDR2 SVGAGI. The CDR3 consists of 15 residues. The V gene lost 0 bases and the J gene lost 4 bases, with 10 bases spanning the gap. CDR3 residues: CASSYSVQKNQPQHF. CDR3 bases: TGTGCCAGCAGTTACTCGGTGCAGAAAAATCAGCCCCAGCATTTT.

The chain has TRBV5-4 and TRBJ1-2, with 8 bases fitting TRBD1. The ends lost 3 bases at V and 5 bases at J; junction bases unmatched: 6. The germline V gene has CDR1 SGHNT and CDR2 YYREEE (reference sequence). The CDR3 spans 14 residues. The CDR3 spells CASSSGQGKYGYTF. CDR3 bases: TGTGCCAGCAGCTCAGGACAGGGAAAATATGGCTACACCTTC. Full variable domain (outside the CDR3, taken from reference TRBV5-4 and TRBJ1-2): ETGVTQSPTHLIKTRGQQVTLRCSSQSGHNTVSWYQQALGQGPQFIFQYYREEENGRGNFPPRFSGLQFPNYSSELNVNALELDDSALYLCASSSGQGKYGYTFGSGTRLTVV.

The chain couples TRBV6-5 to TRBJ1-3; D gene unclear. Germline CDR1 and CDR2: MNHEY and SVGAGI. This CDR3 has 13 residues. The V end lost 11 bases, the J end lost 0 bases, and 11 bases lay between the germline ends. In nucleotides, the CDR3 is TGTGCCGGCCGATCGCCCTCTGGAAACACCATATATTTT. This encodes CAGRSPSGNTIYF.

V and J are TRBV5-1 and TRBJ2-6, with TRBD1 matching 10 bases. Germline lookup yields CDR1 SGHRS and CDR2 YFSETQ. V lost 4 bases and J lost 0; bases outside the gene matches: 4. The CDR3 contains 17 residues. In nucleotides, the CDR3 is TGCGCCAGCAGCCGGGACAGGGGCGACTCTGGGGCCAACGTCCTGACTTTC. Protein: CASSRDRGDSGANVLTF.

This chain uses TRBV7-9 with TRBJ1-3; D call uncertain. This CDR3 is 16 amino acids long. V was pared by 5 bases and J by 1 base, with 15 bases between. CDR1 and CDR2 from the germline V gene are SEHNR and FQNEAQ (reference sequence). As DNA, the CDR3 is TGTGCCAGCAGCCCGGGAGGGTGGGCATCTGGAAACACCATATATTTT. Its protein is CASSPGGWASGNTIYF.